The clone carrying this T cell receptor beta chain has a single count. The antigen remains unidentified. The source of the sample is a study of blood T cells in healthy people across ages. Per the germline V gene, CDR1 is SGHRS and CDR2 is YFSETQ. V dropped 5 bases and J dropped 7 bases, with 16 bases sitting between them. This CDR3 is 15 amino acids long. Through a sample-barcoded 5' primer and a J-beta primer mix, a second PCR was run for about 6 to 11 cycles. Every molecule of cDNA carried a tag from a template-switch adaptor with 12 random nucleotides. TCRdb redid the calling of the 5' RACE reads with MiXCR, one entry per CDR3 protein. The sample includes 1.5 million to 2 million distinct CDR3 sequences, less than 50% of them seen just once. Regarding the study as a whole: Total diversity from one million sequenced T cells was likely underestimated. Across the age range, TCR beta diversity per million T cells fell in a roughly linear way. Shifts in expanded clonotypes may have been confounded by donor CMV status, which was unknown.

The clonotype originates from a woman in her 40s in good health. Sequencing was performed on blood. The chain joins TRBV5-1 to TRBJ1-6; possible D gene TRBD1, 6 bases. CDR3 region: CASSSNPGQNSPLHF. The DNA of the CDR3 is TGCGCCAGCAGTTCGAACCCGGGACAAAATTCACCCCTCCACTTT.